The entry below describes one TCR beta chain. Its antigen is currently unknown. V gave up 5 bases and J gave up 0 bases; unmatched junction bases: 5. This CDR3 comprises 15 residues. Per the germline V gene, CDR1 is LNHDA and CDR2 is SQIVND (reference sequence). The data are from a study of cytomegalovirus exposure and HLA in healthy donors. Study conclusions and caveats: A few CMV-associated chains proved CMV antigen-specific in vitro.

In the PCR, 60 Vbeta and 13 Jbeta primers were used. The protocol was immunoSEQ multiplex PCR, while the TCRdb copy is restricted to in-frame clones and leaves out a portion. The table shows 150,000 to 250,000 clones, with roughly 85% occurring only once. This sequence originates from a woman aged 25 to 45 in good health and CMV-seropositive. Sequenced sample: PBMCs. V gene TRBV19 combines with J gene TRBJ2-5, with 8 bases identical to TRBD2. The CDR3 coding sequence is TGTGCCAGTAGTGATAGCGGGACGAACCAAGAGACCCAGTACTTC. Translation: CASSDSGTNQETQYF.